These T cell receptor beta chains were read from a single sample in a study of T-cell memory formation after mild COVID-19. TCRdb itself ran the 5' RACE reads through MiXCR, one entry per CDR3 protein. Of some 330,000 distinct CDR3 sequences detected, roughly 21% appear once; the ten largest clones hold about 12%. The sample consisted of PBMCs or a T cell subset sorted from them (not recorded which). The receptor set was obtained from an adult woman who had mild COVID-19 (a few samples of this study predate the infection). Cell type and time point are not known. CDR3s include the opening cysteine and the closing phenylalanine or tryptophan. D genes are given only for firm matches. For some rows the clone size is stated as once, few or many, or as a class when expanded; others skip it.

d_gene	v_gene	j_gene	abundance	CDR3aa	CDR3nt
NA	TRBV5-1	TRBJ2-7	many	CASSLSGTYEQYF	TGTGCCAGCAGCTTGTCAGGTACCTACGAGCAGTACTTC
TRBD1	TRBV7-2	TRBJ1-2	NA	CASSLATGGDGDYGYTF	TGTGCCAGCAGCTTAGCCACAGGGGGCGATGGAGACTATGGCTACACCTTC
NA	TRBV2	TRBJ2-1	few	CASTRVRGPYNEQFF	TGTGCCAGCACCCGTGTGCGGGGGCCGTACAATGAGCAGTTCTTC
NA	TRBV18	TRBJ1-2	NA	CASSPEQVYGYTF	TGTGCCAGCTCACCAGAACAAGTCTATGGCTACACCTTC
TRBD2	TRBV4-1	TRBJ2-5	NA	CASRQSPGTSWETQYF	TGCGCCAGCAGACAGAGCCCCGGGACTAGCTGGGAGACCCAGTACTTC
NA	TRBV2	TRBJ2-7	NA	CASSEFGVSYEQYF	TGTGCCAGCAGTGAATTCGGAGTCTCCTACGAGCAGTACTTC
NA	TRBV6-5	TRBJ1-2	NA	CAIWGGRPLNGDYGYTF	TGTGCCATCTGGGGAGGGAGGCCGCTAAACGGGGACTATGGCTACACCTTC
NA	TRBV30	TRBJ1-6	NA	CAWTGSFSPLHF	TGTGCCTGGACAGGGTCGTTCTCACCCCTCCACTTT
NA	TRBV30	TRBJ1-2	NA	CAWSVGDGLLYTF	TGTGCCTGGAGTGTGGGGGACGGATTGCTTTACACCTTC
TRBD2	TRBV7-2	TRBJ2-7	NA	CASSSTSGTYEQYF	TGTGCCAGCAGCTCTACTAGCGGGACCTACGAGCAGTACTTC
NA	TRBV20-1	TRBJ2-2	NA	CSATGRSDTGELFF	TGCAGTGCAACTGGTAGATCGGACACCGGGGAGCTGTTTTTT
TRBD2	TRBV9	TRBJ2-1	few	CASSVGGGAYNEQFF	TGTGCCAGCAGCGTCGGTGGGGGGGCCTACAATGAGCAGTTCTTC
TRBD2	TRBV20-1	TRBJ2-3	few	CSARSGGPGNTQYF	TGCAGTGCTAGGAGCGGGGGCCCCGGGAATACGCAGTATTTT
TRBD1	TRBV12-3/TRBV12-4	TRBJ1-1	NA	CASSLYDRGTYRAFF	TGTGCCAGCAGTTTATACGACAGGGGAACGTATCGAGCTTTCTTT
NA	TRBV29-1	TRBJ2-3	few	CSGLAGDTQYF	TGCAGCGGGCTAGCCGGAGATACGCAGTATTTT
NA	TRBV29-1	TRBJ2-7	NA	CSVVPGGIYYEQYF	TGCAGCGTTGTCCCTGGCGGGATATACTACGAGCAGTACTTC
NA	TRBV24-1	TRBJ1-1	NA	CATRDTEAFF	TGTGCCACCAGAGACACTGAAGCTTTCTTT
NA	TRBV19	TRBJ1-6	few	CASSPEGGGNSPLHF	TGTGCCAGTAGTCCCGAGGGGGGGGGGAATTCACCCCTCCACTTT
TRBD1	TRBV11-1	TRBJ1-3	NA	CASSFGTGLSSGNTIYF	TGTGCCAGCAGCTTCGGGACAGGGTTGTCCTCTGGAAACACCATATATTTT
NA	TRBV5-6	TRBJ2-5	NA	CASSLPLLGGGGEETQYF	TGTGCCAGCAGCTTGCCGCTCCTGGGGGGAGGCGGCGAAGAGACCCAGTACTTC
TRBD2	TRBV18	TRBJ2-1	NA	CASSPLPGTTTYNEQFF	TGTGCCAGCTCACCACTCCCCGGGACTACCACCTACAATGAGCAGTTCTTC